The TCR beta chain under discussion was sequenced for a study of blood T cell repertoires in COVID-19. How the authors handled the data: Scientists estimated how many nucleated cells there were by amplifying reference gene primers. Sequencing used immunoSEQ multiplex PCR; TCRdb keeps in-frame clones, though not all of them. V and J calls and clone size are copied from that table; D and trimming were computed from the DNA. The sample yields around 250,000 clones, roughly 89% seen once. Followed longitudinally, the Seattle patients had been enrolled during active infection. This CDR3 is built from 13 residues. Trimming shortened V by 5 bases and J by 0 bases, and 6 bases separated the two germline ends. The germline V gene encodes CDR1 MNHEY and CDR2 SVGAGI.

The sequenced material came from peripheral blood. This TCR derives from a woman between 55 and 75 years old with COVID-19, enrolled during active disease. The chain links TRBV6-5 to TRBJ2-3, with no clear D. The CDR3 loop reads CASSKESTDTQYF. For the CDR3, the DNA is TGTGCCAGCAGTAAGGAGAGCACAGATACGCAGTATTTT.